This T cell receptor (beta chain) was obtained from a study of cytomegalovirus exposure and HLA in healthy donors. Study-wide findings and caveats: Associated with cytomegalovirus, according to the listing, were 150 to 200 TCR beta chains. The study reported that TCR beta sequences accurately predicted HLA-A and HLA-B alleles in most subjects.

PCR employed 60 Vbeta and 13 Jbeta primers. The repertoire was sequenced with immunoSEQ multiplex PCR; TCRdb's copy has only in-frame clones and lacks some. The sample yields some 130,000 clones, around 81% seen once. The J segment lost 6 bases and the V segment lost 2 bases, leaving 10 bases of the junction unmatched. This CDR3 has 16 amino acids. CDR1 and CDR2 (germline): SGDLS, YYNGEE. On this clone: The antigen is undetermined.

The V call is TRBV9, the J call TRBJ2-2; 7 nucleotides align to TRBD1. The clonotype was recovered from a woman between 45 and 60 years old in good health and CMV-seronegative. The specimen sequenced was PBMCs. The CDR3 loop is CASSVYTGAGAGELFF. DNA of the CDR3: TGTGCCAGCAGCGTGTATACAGGGGCAGGAGCCGGGGAGCTGTTTTTT.